This T cell receptor beta chain was found in a study of T cell clusters in autoimmune cytopenias. Findings of the study overall: Healthy donors had about 3-fold more exclusive TRB clusters than active autoimmune hepatitis patients. TRB repertoire shifts in secondary cytopenia and chronic lymphocytic leukemia mostly reflected lymphoma, not autoimmunity.

Multiplex touch-down PCR amplified TRB using TRB-A and TRB-B pools in one tube. TCRdb re-called the multiplex PCR reads and gives one entry per CDR3 protein, without DNA. Its table records 900 to 1,300 distinct CDR3 sequences. TRB amplification used 250 ng of peripheral blood genomic DNA. The CDR3 has 14 amino acids. Germline V gives CDR1 KGHSH, CDR2 LQKENI. This clonotype ranks as medium-sized in terms of frequency. Its antigen is still unknown. Sequences were obtained from peripheral blood. The clonotype was recovered from a human donor with an autoimmune cytopenia or autoimmune hepatitis (not recorded which). The V and J genes are TRBV18 and TRBJ1-6. CDR3 residues: CASSRTVYNSPLHF.